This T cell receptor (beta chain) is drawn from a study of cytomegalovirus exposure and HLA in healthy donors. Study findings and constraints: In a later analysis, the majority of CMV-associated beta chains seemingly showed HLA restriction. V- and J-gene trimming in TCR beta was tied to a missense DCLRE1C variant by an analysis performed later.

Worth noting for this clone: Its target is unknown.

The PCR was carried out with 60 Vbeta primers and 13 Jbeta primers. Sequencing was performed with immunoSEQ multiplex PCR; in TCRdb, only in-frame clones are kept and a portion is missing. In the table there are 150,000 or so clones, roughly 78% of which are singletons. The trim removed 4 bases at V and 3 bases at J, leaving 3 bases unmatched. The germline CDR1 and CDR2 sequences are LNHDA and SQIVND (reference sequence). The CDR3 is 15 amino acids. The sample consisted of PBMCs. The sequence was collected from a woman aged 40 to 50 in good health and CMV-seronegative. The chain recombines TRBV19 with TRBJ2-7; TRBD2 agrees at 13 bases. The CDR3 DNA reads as TGTGCCAGTAGTAACGGACTAGCGGGGGTCTACGAGCAGTACTTC. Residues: CASSNGLAGVYEQYF.